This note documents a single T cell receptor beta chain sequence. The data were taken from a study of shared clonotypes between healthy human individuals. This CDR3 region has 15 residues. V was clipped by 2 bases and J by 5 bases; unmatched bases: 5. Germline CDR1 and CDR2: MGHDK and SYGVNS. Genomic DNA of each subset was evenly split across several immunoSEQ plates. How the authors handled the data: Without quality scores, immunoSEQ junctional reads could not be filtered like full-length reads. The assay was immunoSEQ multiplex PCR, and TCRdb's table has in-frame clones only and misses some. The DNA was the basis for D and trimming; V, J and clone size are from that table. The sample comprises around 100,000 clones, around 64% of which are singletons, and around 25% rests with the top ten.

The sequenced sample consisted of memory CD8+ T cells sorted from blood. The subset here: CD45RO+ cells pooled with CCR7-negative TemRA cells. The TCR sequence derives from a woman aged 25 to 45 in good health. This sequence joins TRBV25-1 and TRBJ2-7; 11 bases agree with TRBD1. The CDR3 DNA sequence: TGTGCCAGCAGTGAACAGGACAGGGGGCGAAACGAGCAGTACTTC. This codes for CASSEQDRGRNEQYF.